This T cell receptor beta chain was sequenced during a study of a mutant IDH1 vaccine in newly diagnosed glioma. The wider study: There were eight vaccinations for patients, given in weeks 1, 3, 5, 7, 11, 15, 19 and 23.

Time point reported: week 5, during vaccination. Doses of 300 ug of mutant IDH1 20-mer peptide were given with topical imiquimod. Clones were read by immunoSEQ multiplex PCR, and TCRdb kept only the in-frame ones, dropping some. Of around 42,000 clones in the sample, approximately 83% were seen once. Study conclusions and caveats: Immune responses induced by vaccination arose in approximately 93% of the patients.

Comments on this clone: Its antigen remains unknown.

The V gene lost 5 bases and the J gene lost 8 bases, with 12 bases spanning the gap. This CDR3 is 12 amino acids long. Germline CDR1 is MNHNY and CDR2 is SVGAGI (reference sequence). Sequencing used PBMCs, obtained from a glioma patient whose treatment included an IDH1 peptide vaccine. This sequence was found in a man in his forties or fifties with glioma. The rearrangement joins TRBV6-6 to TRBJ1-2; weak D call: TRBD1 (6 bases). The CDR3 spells CASSQGIMGYTF. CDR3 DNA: TGTGCCAGCAGTCAGGGGATTATGGGCTACACCTTC.